The clone carrying this T cell receptor beta chain was seen at least ten times. Antigen: not known. A single record per CDR3 protein comes from TCRdb applying MiXCR to the reads. The repertoire holds 750,000 to 900,000 distinct CDR3 sequences, with 25% to 35% as singletons. This record comes from a study of T cell repertoires in cytomegalovirus infection. This receptor was taken from a human donor in good health (CMV status not recorded). Some clones in this sample may be carry-over from other donors' samples. The specimen was cultured CD8+ T cells from PBMCs, collected from culture after CMV antigen stimulation.

The DNA of the CDR3 is TGTGCCAGCAGTCCCAACCCCAGCAATCAGCCCCAGCATTTT. Translated: CASSPNPSNQPQHF. The V gene is TRBV7-8, the J gene TRBJ1-5; no clear D gene. The V gene lost 6 bases and the J gene lost 1 base, with 10 bases spanning the gap. This CDR3 is built from 14 residues. Germline loops: CDR1 SGHVS, CDR2 FQNEAQ.